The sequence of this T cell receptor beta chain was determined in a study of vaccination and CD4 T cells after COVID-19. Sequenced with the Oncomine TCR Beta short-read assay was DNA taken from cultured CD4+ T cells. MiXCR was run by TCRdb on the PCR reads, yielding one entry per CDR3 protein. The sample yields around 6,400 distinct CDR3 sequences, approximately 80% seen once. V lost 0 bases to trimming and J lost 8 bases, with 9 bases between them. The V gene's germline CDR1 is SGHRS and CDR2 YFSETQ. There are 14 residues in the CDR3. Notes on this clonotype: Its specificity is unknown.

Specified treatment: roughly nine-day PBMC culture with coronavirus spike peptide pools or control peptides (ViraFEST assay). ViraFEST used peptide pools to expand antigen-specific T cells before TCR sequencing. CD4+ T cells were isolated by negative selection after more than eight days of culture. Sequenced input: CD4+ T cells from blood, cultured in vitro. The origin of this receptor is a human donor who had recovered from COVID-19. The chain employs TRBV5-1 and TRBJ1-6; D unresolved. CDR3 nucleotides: TGCGCCAGCAGCTTGGAGCACGGATATTCACCCCTCCACTTT. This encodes CASSLEHGYSPLHF.